This T cell receptor beta chain was identified in a study of blood T cell repertoires in COVID-19. For the study at large: T cells, B-cell-depleted T cells, or PBMCs supplied cDNA or gDNA.

Measured with immunoSEQ multiplex PCR; TCRdb has only the in-frame clones, and not every one. Of about 74,000 clones listed, about nine tenths are singletons. Germline-derived CDR1 and CDR2 are SGHAT and FQNNGV. Trimming stripped 5 bases from V and 4 bases from J, with 9 bases between. This CDR3 is 12 amino acids long. This clone was detected only a few times. Source material: peripheral blood. This TCR was recovered from a man aged 50 to 60 with acute or convalescent COVID-19. V and J are TRBV11-2 and TRBJ2-7; perhaps TRBD2 as D (5 bases). CDR3: CASSLRDYEQYF. DNA for the CDR3: TGTGCCAGCAGCCTCCGGGATTACGAGCAGTACTTC.